Each of the 20 T cell receptor beta chains below was sequenced from the same sample in a study of T-cell memory formation after mild COVID-19. TCRdb ran MiXCR on the 5' RACE reads and lists one entry per CDR3 protein. The data contain tens of thousands of distinct CDR3 sequences, around a quarter of them singletons. Sequencing input: PBMCs or a T cell subset sorted from them (not recorded which). These receptor sequences come from a man between 18 and 29 years old who had mild COVID-19 (a few samples of this study predate the infection). Cell type and time point are not known.

By share of the sample, this clonotype is medium-sized. The chain has TRBV6-2 or TRBV6-3 and TRBJ2-7; 11 bases are a match to TRBD1. V shed 0 bases and J 3 bases; nucleotides not matched to a gene: 1. This CDR3 has 15 amino acids. The germline gives CDR1 MNHEY, CDR2 SVGEGT. CDR3 in DNA: TGTGCCAGCAGTTACTCCGGGACAGGGGGCTACGAGCAGTACGTC. As protein: CASSYSGTGGYEQYV.

The CDR3 loop is CASSLPLDRDEQYV. In DNA, the CDR3 is TGTGCCAGCAGTCTACCCCTGGACAGGGACGAGCAGTACGTC. The chain uses TRBV28 and TRBJ2-7; TRBD1 agrees at 8 bases. CDR1 MDHEN and CDR2 SYDVKM come from the germline V gene. Unmatched junction bases numbered 8, after V lost 5 bases and J lost 5 bases. The CDR3 runs to 14 residues.

J is TRBJ1-1 and V is TRBV6-5; D ambiguous. The V end was cut by 8 bases, the J end by 3 bases, with 7 bases between. Germline V gene sequence: CDR1 MNHEY, CDR2 SVGAGI. The CDR3 sequence is 11 residues long. CDR3 protein: CASGLYTEAFF. The CDR3 DNA follows: TGTGCCAGCGGTTTATACACTGAAGCTTTCTTT.

The genes are TRBV9 and TRBJ1-1, with a possible D match to TRBD1 (6 bases). The CDR3 extends over 16 amino acids. Trimming shortened V by 3 bases and J by 4 bases, and 19 bases separated the two germline ends. Germline lookup yields CDR1 SGDLS and CDR2 YYNGEE. This chain's CDR3 is CASSAPVPGDGTEAFF. DNA of the CDR3: TGTGCCAGCAGCGCACCGGTTCCAGGGGACGGCACTGAAGCTTTCTTT.

This clonotype was seen more than once but under ten times. The chain carries TRBV18 and TRBJ1-1; 8 nucleotides align to TRBD1. J gave up 0 bases and V 4 bases, and 1 base lay outside the gene matches. There are 14 residues in the CDR3. Germline loops: CDR1 KGHSH, CDR2 LQKENI. The CDR3 sequence: CASSRQGLNTEAFF. For the CDR3, the DNA is TGTGCCAGCTCACGACAGGGGCTGAACACTGAAGCTTTCTTT.

This clonotype was picked up a small number of times. This rearrangement joins TRBV11-2 to TRBJ2-3, with D possibly TRBD1 on 5 matching bases. The germline CDR1 and CDR2 sequences are SGHAT and FQNNGV. The CDR3 length is 17 residues. V gave up 1 base and J gave up 3 bases, with 17 bases separating them. The CDR3 spells CASSLGTQGVRTDTQYF. CDR3 sequence (DNA): TGTGCCAGCAGCTTAGGGACGCAGGGTGTGAGGACAGATACGCAGTATTTT. Combining the CDR3 with reference TRBV11-2 and TRBJ2-3 gives the whole variable domain EAGVAQSPRYKIIEKRQSVAFWCNPISGHATLYWYQQILGQGPKLLIQFQNNGVVDDSQLPKDRFSAERLKGVDSTLKIQPAKLEDSAVYLCASSLGTQGVRTDTQYFGPGTRLTVL.

This clonotype was observed a handful of times. The V and J genes are TRBV12-3 or TRBV12-4 and TRBJ2-3, with D perhaps matching TRBD2 (5 bases). There are 12 residues in the CDR3. V was trimmed by 6 bases and J by 5 bases, leaving 9 bases between them. The CDR3, as DNA: TGTGCCAGCAGCCCCAGCGGAGATACGCAGTATTTT. It is translated as CASSPSGDTQYF.

On this clonotype: Because the CDR3 is missing its conserved closing phenylalanine or tryptophan, this is likely a read error. This chain links TRBV7-9 with TRBJ1-1, with no clear D. Germline CDR1 reads SEHNR; CDR2 reads FQNEAQ (reference sequence). The CDR3 contains 13 residues. The V gene lost 3 bases and the J gene lost 1 base, with 6 bases spanning the gap. The CDR3 coding sequence is TGTGCCAGCAGCTTCCCGGGGAACACTGAAGCTTTCTCT. Protein: CASSFPGNTEAFS.

In this sample, this clonotype turned up a few times. The CDR3 bases are TGCAGTGCTTCTCTAACGGGGGGCATTCAGTACTTC. Translation: CSASLTGGIQYF. The chain employs TRBV20-1 and TRBJ2-4; 7 bases are a match to TRBD2. Germline V CDR1 and CDR2: DFQATT, SNEGSKA (reference sequence). The junction had 7 bases not matched to a gene; V was cut back by 5 bases and J by 9 bases. This CDR3 spans 12 amino acids.

This clonotype was observed many times. V is TRBV29-1 and J is TRBJ2-3, with 7 bases lining up with TRBD2. This CDR3 has 15 residues. With V trimmed by 3 bases and J by 0 bases, 6 bases remained unmatched. Germline V CDR1 and CDR2: SQVTM, ANQGSEA. CDR3 sequence reads: CSVEAGRGSTDTQYF. The CDR3 DNA reads TGCAGCGTTGAGGCGGGGAGGGGTAGCACAGATACGCAGTATTTT.

The chain joins TRBV5-1 to TRBJ2-7, with 8 bases fitting TRBD1. Germline V lookup: CDR1 SGHRS, CDR2 YFSETQ. The V and J ends lost 4 bases and 3 bases, in that order; junction bases with no gene match: 12. CDR3 length: 16 residues. CDR3 protein: CASSLSQGAHRYEQYF. CDR3 nucleotides: TGCGCCAGCAGCCTTTCCCAGGGGGCGCATCGCTACGAGCAGTACTTC.

There are a few counts of this clonotype. V is TRBV12-3 or TRBV12-4 and J is TRBJ2-7, with TRBD1 identical over 8 bases. The CDR3 is made up of 13 amino acids. The junction had 3 bases not matched to a gene; V was cut back by 3 bases and J by 5 bases. In DNA form, the CDR3 reads TGTGCCAGCAGTTTGGGACAGGCCGACGAGCAGTACTTC. Amino acids: CASSLGQADEQYF.

In its sample, this clonotype was seen many times. The chain links TRBV6-4 to TRBJ2-6; D remains unclear. Trimming removed 0 bases from V and 0 bases from J, with 3 bases in between. There are 15 residues in the CDR3. Germline-derived CDR1 and CDR2 are MRHNA and SNTAGT. CDR3 sequence reads: CASSDSSSGANVLTF. The DNA for the CDR3 is TGTGCCAGCAGTGACTCCAGCTCTGGGGCCAACGTCCTGACTTTC.

In its sample, this clonotype was seen a few times. The rearrangement uses TRBV6-1 and TRBJ1-6; D not resolved. With 4 bases removed from V and 6 bases from J, the gap between germline ends came to 16 bases. CDR1 and CDR2 from the germline V gene are MNHNS and SASEGT. CDR3 length equals 16 residues. CDR3 in amino acids: CASSVGVGISNSPLHF. As DNA, the CDR3 is TGTGCCAGCAGTGTCGGCGTGGGGATAAGTAATTCACCCCTCCACTTT.

V is TRBV7-9 and J is TRBJ2-3; no clear D gene. The CDR3 length is 14 residues. V was pared by 5 bases and J by 2 bases, with 11 bases between. Germline CDR1 and CDR2: SEHNR and FQNEAQ (reference sequence). Here the CDR3 DNA reads TGTGCCAGCAGCGCCGATGCTGACACAGATACGCAGTATTTT. Protein product: CASSADADTDTQYF.

This clonotype has just a few counts. The CDR3 sequence is CASSPRTSGRDTQYF. The CDR3 nucleotides are TGTGCCAGCAGCCCGCGGACTAGCGGGCGGGATACGCAGTATTTT. V is TRBV11-2 and J is TRBJ2-3; 11 positions agree with TRBD2. Germline V gene data show CDR1 as SGHAT and CDR2 as FQNNGV. Trimming took 5 bases from V and 6 from J; bases not matched to a gene: 7. This CDR3 spans 15 amino acids.

This clonotype has more than one count but fewer than ten. As DNA, the CDR3 is TGTGCCAGCAGTACGGGACGGTACAATGAGCAGTTCTTC. It encodes CASSTGRYNEQFF. The chain joins TRBV5-5 to TRBJ2-1; D tentatively fits TRBD1 or TRBD2 (5 bases each). Trimming took 5 bases from V and 4 from J, leaving 10 bases between them. The CDR3 runs 13 residues. The germline V gene has CDR1 SGHKS and CDR2 YYEKEE (reference sequence).

This clonotype has just a few counts. This chain uses TRBV10-3 with TRBJ2-7; no definite D call. V was shortened by 3 bases and J by 1 base, with 7 bases between the two germline ends. This CDR3 has 13 residues. The V gene's germline CDR1 is ENHRY and CDR2 SYGVKD. The CDR3 DNA reads TGTGCCATCAGTGATGACGATTCCTACGAGCAGTACGTC. Residues: CAISDDDSYEQYV.

This clonotype was recorded a few times. The J gene is TRBJ2-1, the V gene TRBV27; weak D call: TRBD2 (5 bases). Germline V CDR1 and CDR2: MNHEY, SMNVEV (reference sequence). V gave up 1 base and J gave up 7 bases, with 20 bases separating them. This CDR3 is built from 17 residues. The CDR3 bases are TGTGCCAGCAGTTTATTCCTTGGGCTAGCTGAGCCAAATGAGCAGTTCTTC. Translation: CASSLFLGLAEPNEQFF.

The genes are TRBV29-1 and TRBJ1-1; no clear D. The CDR3 loop spans 11 amino acids. With 3 bases removed from V and 7 bases from J, the gap between germline ends came to 9 bases. Germline loops: CDR1 SQVTM, CDR2 ANQGSEA. The CDR3 protein is CSVDPGYEAFF. In DNA form, the CDR3 reads TGCAGCGTTGACCCGGGCTATGAAGCTTTCTTT.